The next 29 T cell receptor beta chains were all read from a single sample in a study of T cell responses to AZD1222 COVID-19 vaccine. Assay: immunoSEQ multiplex PCR; the TCRdb copy retains only in-frame clones and omits some. The sample includes some 74,000 clones, about 85% of them seen just once. Source: peripheral blood, taken 28 days after the second AZD1222 dose. Every receptor here comes from an adult who received the AZD1222 COVID-19 vaccine.

This clone has a single count. The chain couples TRBV9 to TRBJ1-1, with 8 nucleotides matching TRBD1. CDR3 length: 14 amino acids. The germline V gene encodes CDR1 SGDLS and CDR2 YYNGEE. After removal of 0 bases from V and 8 bases from J, the junction contained 6 bases not matched to a gene. DNA of the CDR3: TGTGCCAGCAGCGTAGTACAGGGGGATTCGGAAGCTTTCTTT. Protein sequence: CASSVVQGDSEAFF.

The V and J genes are TRBV4-3 and TRBJ2-3, with TRBD2 matching over 12 bases. Germline lookup yields CDR1 LGHNA and CDR2 YSLEER. The CDR3 consists of 17 residues. J lost 3 bases, V lost 0 bases, and 4 bases had no gene match. The CDR3: CASSQERLAGGTDTQYF. The CDR3 nucleotides are TGCGCCAGCAGCCAAGAGAGGCTAGCGGGAGGGACAGATACGCAGTATTTT.

The chain uses TRBV5-1 and TRBJ2-1; 9 positions match TRBD1. This CDR3 is 15 amino acids long. Germline values: CDR1 SGHRS, CDR2 YFSETQ. Trimming removed 5 bases from V and 5 bases from J; junction bases left unmatched: 8. The CDR3: CASRTDRGRNNEQFF. The CDR3 coding sequence is TGCGCCAGCAGAACCGACAGGGGGAGGAACAATGAGCAGTTCTTC.

The chain couples TRBV29-1 to TRBJ1-2, with 7 bases aligning to TRBD1. The V and J ends lost 7 bases and 6 bases, in that order; junction bases with no gene match: 8. The CDR3 sequence is 12 residues long. The germline CDR1 and CDR2 sequences are SQVTM and ANQGSEA. The CDR3 reads CSGAGTVNGYTF. CDR3 DNA sequence: TGCAGCGGGGCTGGGACAGTGAATGGCTACACCTTC. Full variable domain (missing parts from reference TRBV29-1 and TRBJ1-2): SAVISQKPSRDICQRGTSLTIQCQVDSQVTMMFWYRQQPGQSLTLIATANQGSEATYESGFVIDKFPISRPNLTFSTLTVSNMSPEDSSIYLCSGAGTVNGYTFGSGTRLTVV.

The chain recombines TRBV27 with TRBJ2-2, with D perhaps matching TRBD1 (6 bases). This CDR3 has 16 amino acids. V lost 8 bases and J 5 bases, leaving 21 bases between the germline ends. The germline V gene has CDR1 MNHEY and CDR2 SMNVEV (reference sequence). This CDR3 is CASGPRGPYGTGELFF. CDR3 sequence (DNA): TGTGCCAGCGGACCCAGGGGACCCTATGGAACCGGGGAGCTGTTTTTT.

The J gene is TRBJ2-7, the V gene TRBV29-1, with TRBD2 identical over 8 bases. The CDR3 covers 14 residues. Trimming removed 6 bases from V and 4 bases from J; junction bases left unmatched: 11. Germline lookup yields CDR1 SQVTM and CDR2 ANQGSEA. The CDR3 nucleotides read TGCAGCGTCGCACCTAGAGCGGGAGCTTACGAGCAGTACTTC. Translated: CSVAPRAGAYEQYF.

This chain connects TRBV5-1 to TRBJ1-4; TRBD1 agrees at 9 bases. Unmatched junction bases numbered 8, after V lost 7 bases and J lost 7 bases. This CDR3 has 14 residues. Germline V gene lookup returns CDR1 SGHRS and CDR2 YFSETQ. For the CDR3, the DNA is TGCGCCAGCGCATACAGGGGGCGCGGTGAAAAACTGTTTTTT. It specifies CASAYRGRGEKLFF.

The gene calls are TRBV7-9 and TRBJ1-2; TRBD1 matches 8 bases. Germline assignment: CDR1 SEHNR and CDR2 FQNEAQ (reference sequence). V was clipped by 1 base and J by 6 bases; unmatched bases: 7. This CDR3 has 15 residues. CDR3 nucleotides: TGTGCCAGCAGCTTAGATGCCCAGGGGGCGCATGGCTACACCTTC. It yields the protein CASSLDAQGAHGYTF.

The chain employs TRBV4-2 and TRBJ1-2; TRBD1 matches 8 bases. V shed 0 bases and J 7 bases; nucleotides not matched to a gene: 13. The CDR3 runs 17 residues. CDR1 and CDR2 from the germline V gene are LGHNA and YNFKEQ. The CDR3 nucleotides read TGTGCCAGCAGCCAAGATAAAGGACAGGGAACTATAGGTGGCTACACCTTC. This encodes CASSQDKGQGTIGGYTF.

This chain joins TRBV5-1 and TRBJ2-1; the D gene is possibly TRBD2 (5 bases). V gave up 0 bases and J gave up 0 bases, with 7 bases separating them. The CDR3 sequence is 15 residues long. Germline CDR1 reads SGHRS; CDR2 reads YFSETQ. This CDR3 reads CASSLATSSYNEQFF. The CDR3 region has the DNA TGCGCCAGCAGCTTGGCCACTAGCTCCTACAATGAGCAGTTCTTC.

The chain employs TRBV12-3 or TRBV12-4 and TRBJ2-3, with D perhaps TRBD2 (6 bases). V lost 6 bases and J 6 bases, leaving 10 bases between the germline ends. There are 12 residues in the CDR3. CDR3 coding DNA: TGTGCCAGCAGCAGACTAGGGGATACGCAGTATTTT. Translated, it gives CASSRLGDTQYF.

The chain has TRBV12-3 or TRBV12-4 and TRBJ2-2, with TRBD1 as a possible D gene (5 bases). The CDR3 consists of 13 residues. Trimming pared 6 bases from V and 3 bases from J, leaving 8 bases between. In nucleotides, the CDR3 is TGTGCCAGCAGGGGGCTTCACACCGGGGAGCTGTTTTTT. Protein product: CASRGLHTGELFF.

The J gene is TRBJ2-5, the V gene TRBV30, with 10 bases matching TRBD2. Germline trimming cut 1 base from V and 1 base from J; bases unmatched to any gene: 6. Germline CDR1 and CDR2: GTSNPN and SVGIG (reference sequence). The CDR3 is 16 residues long. In DNA, the CDR3 is TGTGCCTGGAGTGAGTGGGCTAGCGGGAGCCAAGAGACCCAGTACTTC. Encoded protein: CAWSEWASGSQETQYF.

This clone was found once. J is TRBJ2-7 and V is TRBV18; 7 nucleotides match TRBD1. The V segment lost 3 bases and the J segment 5 bases; nucleotides outside the gene matches: 1. The CDR3 consists of 12 residues. CDR1 is KGHSH and CDR2 is LQKENI in the germline V gene. CDR3 sequence reads: CASSPTGDEQYF. Written as DNA, the CDR3 is TGTGCCAGCTCACCCACAGGGGACGAGCAGTACTTC.

This clone was recorded once. The same CDR3 is also encoded by other DNA sequences in this sample. V usage is TRBV5-8 and J usage is TRBJ2-6, with 7 bases identical to TRBD1. The CDR3 sequence is 16 residues long. V dropped 2 bases and J dropped 2; count of bases not matched to a gene: 4. Germline V gives CDR1 SGHTS, CDR2 YDEGEE. CDR3 residues: CASSLETGTGANVLTF. The CDR3 coding sequence is TGTGCCAGCAGCTTAGAGACAGGGACTGGGGCCAACGTCCTGACTTTC.

V usage is TRBV10-2 and J usage is TRBJ1-2, with TRBD1 as a possible D gene (5 bases). Trimming took 2 bases from V and 5 from J, leaving 12 bases between them. CDR1 is WSHSY, CDR2 SAAADI, per germline. The CDR3 consists of 14 residues. CDR3 loop: CASSESDSEYGYTF. The CDR3 DNA sequence: TGCGCCAGCAGTGAGAGTGACAGCGAGTATGGCTACACCTTC.

The chain recombines TRBV3-1 (or the pseudogene TRBV3-2) with TRBJ2-1; D is unresolved. V was pared by 4 bases and J by 3 bases, with 13 bases between. This CDR3 has 15 amino acids. Germline-derived CDR1 and CDR2 are LGHDT and YNNKEL (reference sequence). The CDR3 DNA sequence: TGTGCCAGCAGCCTTTCCGGCGGACGCTACAATGAGCAGTTCTTC. Translated: CASSLSGGRYNEQFF.

The gene calls are TRBV24-1 and TRBJ2-1, with TRBD2 as a possible D gene (6 bases). Trimming stripped 4 bases from V and 5 bases from J, with 14 bases between. Looked up from germline, CDR1 is KGHDR and CDR2 is SFDVKD. The CDR3 extends over 15 amino acids. In DNA, the CDR3 is TGTGCCACCAGTGAGGCGGGACGGGCTGACAATGAGCAGTTCTTC. Its protein product is CATSEAGRADNEQFF.

The CDR3 loop reads CASSPVHLDYGYTF. CDR3 DNA: TGTGCCAGCAGCCCAGTGCACCTGGACTATGGCTACACCTTC. The chain couples TRBV7-9 to TRBJ1-2; no definite D call. CDR1 SEHNR and CDR2 FQNEAQ come from the germline V gene (reference sequence). CDR3 length equals 14 residues. Deletions cut 5 bases from V and 3 bases from J, with 13 bases between.

The chain employs TRBV29-1 and TRBJ1-5; D is uncertain. CDR1 and CDR2 (germline): SQVTM, ANQGSEA. V gave up 3 bases and J gave up 3 bases, with 9 bases separating them. CDR3 length: 13 amino acids. The CDR3 nucleotides are TGCAGCGTTGAGGATGGACCCAATCAGCCCCAGCATTTT. This translates into CSVEDGPNQPQHF.

The chain uses TRBV12-3 or TRBV12-4 and TRBJ1-6; no reliable D call. V lost 7 bases and J lost 14, with 15 bases in between. The CDR3 consists of 12 residues. CDR3 loop: CASTVGMAALHF. The CDR3 DNA follows: TGTGCCAGCACCGTAGGCATGGCCGCCCTCCACTTT.

The CDR3 is CASSAPDRGERRGYGYTF. The CDR3 DNA reads as TGTGCCAGCAGCGCCCCGGACAGGGGGGAAAGGCGCGGCTATGGCTACACCTTC. The chain joins TRBV5-6 to TRBJ1-2; TRBD1 agrees at 10 bases. This CDR3 is built from 18 residues. Germline trimming cut 4 bases from V and 4 bases from J; bases unmatched to any gene: 16. Germline V gene lookup returns CDR1 SGHDT and CDR2 YYEEEE.

J is TRBJ2-7 and V is TRBV11-2; 8 positions match TRBD1. CDR3 length equals 12 residues. Per the germline V gene, CDR1 is SGHAT and CDR2 is FQNNGV. V shed 11 bases, J shed 2 bases, and the junction held 5 bases outside the gene matches. CDR3 DNA sequence: TGTGCCTCAGGGACAGGTACCTACGAGCAGTACTTC. Translation: CASGTGTYEQYF. Looking up the rest from reference TRBV11-2 and TRBJ2-7 gives the full variable domain: EAGVAQSPRYKIIEKRQSVAFWCNPISGHATLYWYQQILGQGPKLLIQFQNNGVVDDSQLPKDRFSAERLKGVDSTLKIQPAKLEDSAVYLCASGTGTYEQYFGPGTRLTVT.

The CDR3 protein is CASRITGHPDYSNQPQHF. CDR3 coding DNA: TGTGCCAGCCGTATCACGGGACACCCAGACTATAGCAATCAGCCCCAGCATTTT. The genes are TRBV19 and TRBJ1-5; a weak D match, TRBD1 (6 bases). The CDR3 has 18 amino acids. CDR1 is LNHDA, CDR2 SQIVND, per germline (reference sequence). V was trimmed by 9 bases and J by 0 bases, leaving 24 bases between them.

The J gene is TRBJ1-1, the V gene TRBV9; TRBD1 aligns across 7 bases. The CDR3 runs 14 residues. With V trimmed by 3 bases and J by 1 base, 3 bases remained unmatched. Germline CDR1 and CDR2: SGDLS and YYNGEE. The DNA of the CDR3 is TGTGCCAGCAGCGCGGACAGGACGAACACTGAAGCTTTCTTT. This encodes CASSADRTNTEAFF.

This chain connects TRBV10-1 to TRBJ1-6, with D possibly TRBD1 on 5 matching bases. The CDR3 totals 16 residues. Germline-derived CDR1 and CDR2 are WNHNN and SYGVQD (reference sequence). V lost 2 bases, J lost 8 bases, and 16 bases lay in between. CDR3 nucleotide sequence: TGCGCCAGCAGTGAGGGAACAGGACAAACGTATTCACCCCTCCACTTT. Encoded protein: CASSEGTGQTYSPLHF.

The chain's CDR3 is CASSLAGGLYNEQFF. In nucleotides, the CDR3 is TGTGCCAGCTCCTTAGCGGGGGGCCTCTACAATGAGCAGTTCTTC. This chain joins TRBV18 and TRBJ2-1; 10 bases match TRBD2. CDR3 length: 15 residues. In germline, CDR1 is KGHSH, CDR2 LQKENI. Trimming took 6 bases from V and 3 from J; bases not matched to a gene: 5.

This clone has just a few counts. CDR3 sequence reads: CASFLGSYEQYF. The CDR3 DNA is TGTGCCAGCTTCCTAGGGAGCTACGAGCAGTACTTC. The rearrangement joins TRBV6-1 to TRBJ2-7; the D gene is possibly TRBD2 (5 bases). Germline CDR1 and CDR2: MNHNS and SASEGT. This CDR3 is built from 12 residues. Deletions cut 8 bases from V and 3 bases from J, with 11 bases between.

This chain joins TRBV5-5 and TRBJ2-2; 10 bases map to TRBD2. V gave up 0 bases and J gave up 8 bases; unmatched junction bases: 7. Germline V lookup: CDR1 SGHKS, CDR2 YYEKEE (reference sequence). The CDR3 totals 16 residues. The CDR3 DNA reads TGTGCCAGCAGCTTGGTGTCTAGCGGGAGATTGGGGGAGCTGTTTTTT. Its translation: CASSLVSSGRLGELFF. The full variable domain, completed using reference TRBV5-5 and TRBJ2-2, is DAGVTQSPTHLIKTRGQQVTLRCSPISGHKSVSWYQQVLGQGPQFIFQYYEKEERGRGNFPDRFSARQFPNYSSELNVNALLLGDSALYLCASSLVSSGRLGELFFGEGSRLTVL.